This T cell receptor beta chain is drawn from a study of blood T cell repertoires in COVID-19. The CDR3 sequence is 16 residues long. V lost 0 bases and J 10 bases, leaving 16 bases between the germline ends. Looked up from germline, CDR1 is MNHEY and CDR2 is SVGAGI. Original processing methods: Amplifying reference gene primers gave estimates of nucleated cell counts. Assay: immunoSEQ multiplex PCR; the TCRdb copy retains only in-frame clones and omits some. D and trimming were read from the DNA, whereas the V and J calls and clone size are those reported in that table. The data hold some 140,000 clones, with roughly 89% observed a single time.

Sequencing input: peripheral blood. This clonotype originated in a middle-aged man with acute or convalescent COVID-19. The rearrangement joins TRBV6-5 to TRBJ1-6, with a weak D call TRBD1 (5 bases). In DNA, the CDR3 is TGTGCCAGCAGTTACTCGGGTTGGGGGGGTAGCTCACCCCTCCACTTT. Protein: CASSYSGWGGSSPLHF.